Listed below are T cell receptor beta chains from one sample, sequenced in a study of T cells after somatic rescue of genetic block. The table came from immunoSEQ multiplex PCR; TCRdb's copy has only in-frame clones and leaves some out. The sample holds roughly 110,000 clones, 80% to 95% seen once. Sequencing used peripheral blood mononuclear cells (PBMCs). The receptors come from a woman younger than 35. The CDR3 runs from the conserved cysteine through the conserved F or W. A D gene is named only where the DNA matches it firmly. Expanded clones are given a class, and other clones once, few, many or no size at all.

j_gene: TRBJ1-1; d_gene: NA; v_gene: TRBV30; abundance: few; CDR3nt: TGTGCCTGGAGGAGGACTTCGGGGTACACTGAAGCTTTCTTT; CDR3aa: CAWRRTSGYTEAFF
j_gene: TRBJ1-2; d_gene: NA; v_gene: TRBV6-5; abundance: NA; CDR3nt: TGTGCCAGCAGTTACACCCGGAGTAACTATGGCTACACCTTC; CDR3aa: CASSYTRSNYGYTF
j_gene: TRBJ1-2; d_gene: TRBD1; v_gene: TRBV4-2; abundance: NA; CDR3nt: TGTGCCAGCAGCCAAGACTCCGGGACAGGGTACGGTCTTGGCTACACCTTC; CDR3aa: CASSQDSGTGYGLGYTF
j_gene: TRBJ1-1; d_gene: NA; v_gene: TRBV11-2; abundance: NA; CDR3nt: TGTGCCAGCAGCTTAGGGGCCAGGGTCGTCAAGGGCACTGAAGCTTTCTTT; CDR3aa: CASSLGARVVKGTEAFF
j_gene: TRBJ2-2; d_gene: NA; v_gene: TRBV4-3; abundance: NA; CDR3nt: TGCGCCAGCAGCTCCGGGCCGCGGGAGCTGTTTTTT; CDR3aa: CASSSGPRELFF
j_gene: TRBJ2-5; d_gene: NA; v_gene: TRBV14; abundance: few; CDR3nt: TGTGCCAGCAGCCAAGGGGCTAGATCCGAGACCCAGTACTTC; CDR3aa: CASSQGARSETQYF
j_gene: TRBJ1-4; d_gene: TRBD1; v_gene: TRBV19; abundance: NA; CDR3nt: TGTGCCAGTAGTGCCAGGGGGACGAATGAAAAACTGTTTTTT; CDR3aa: CASSARGTNEKLFF
j_gene: TRBJ1-1; d_gene: NA; v_gene: TRBV5-1; abundance: NA; CDR3nt: TGCGCCAGCAGCTTGGCCCCAGGTATGAACACTGAAGCTTTCTTT; CDR3aa: CASSLAPGMNTEAFF
j_gene: TRBJ2-1; d_gene: TRBD2; v_gene: TRBV11-1; abundance: NA; CDR3nt: TGTGCCAGCAGTGGGACTAGCGGGGGCAGTGAGCAGTTCTTC; CDR3aa: CASSGTSGGSEQFF
j_gene: TRBJ1-5; d_gene: NA; v_gene: TRBV4-3; abundance: NA; CDR3nt: TGCGCCAGCAGCCAAGGGTGGGGAAGCAATCAGCCCCAGCATTTT; CDR3aa: CASSQGWGSNQPQHF
j_gene: TRBJ1-6; d_gene: NA; v_gene: TRBV6-1; abundance: NA; CDR3nt: TGTGCCAGCAGTGACAGGGATAATTCACCCCTCCACTTT; CDR3aa: CASSDRDNSPLHF
j_gene: TRBJ2-1; d_gene: TRBD2; v_gene: TRBV6-5; abundance: NA; CDR3nt: TGTGCCAGCAGCCGTAGCGGGATGTACAATGAGCAGTTCTTC; CDR3aa: CASSRSGMYNEQFF
j_gene: TRBJ2-7; d_gene: TRBD1; v_gene: TRBV4-1; abundance: once; CDR3nt: TGCGCCAGCAGCCCCGGACCCCGGGACAGCTCCTACGAGCAGTACTTC; CDR3aa: CASSPGPRDSSYEQYF
j_gene: TRBJ2-2; d_gene: NA; v_gene: TRBV11-3; abundance: NA; CDR3nt: TGTGCCAGCAGCTTTAATAGGTGGGGGCAGGCCAACACCGGGGAGCTGTTTTTT; CDR3aa: CASSFNRWGQANTGELFF
j_gene: TRBJ1-4; d_gene: NA; v_gene: TRBV5-1; abundance: once; CDR3nt: TGCGCCAGCAGCTTGGCCGAGGGGCTGGATAATGAAAAACTGTTTTTT; CDR3aa: CASSLAEGLDNEKLFF
j_gene: TRBJ1-2; d_gene: NA; v_gene: TRBV7-9; abundance: once; CDR3nt: TGTGCCAGCAGCTTAGAGGTTGAGTATGGCTACACCTTC; CDR3aa: CASSLEVEYGYTF
j_gene: TRBJ1-4; d_gene: NA; v_gene: TRBV9; abundance: NA; CDR3nt: TGTGCCAGCAGCGTAGTGAGGGAAACTAATGAAAAACTGTTTTTT; CDR3aa: CASSVVRETNEKLFF
j_gene: TRBJ2-1; d_gene: TRBD2; v_gene: TRBV7-2; abundance: NA; CDR3nt: TGTGCCAGCAGCCGAACTAGCGGGGGTTACAATGAGCAGTTCTTC; CDR3aa: CASSRTSGGYNEQFF
j_gene: TRBJ1-1; d_gene: TRBD1; v_gene: TRBV6-1; abundance: NA; CDR3nt: TGTGCCAGCAGGCAGACAGGGAAAGCTTTCTTT; CDR3aa: CASRQTGKAFF
j_gene: TRBJ2-2; d_gene: NA; v_gene: TRBV5-1; abundance: NA; CDR3nt: TGCGCCAGCAGCTTGGAGGCAGGGTGGGCCGGGGAGCTGTTTTTT; CDR3aa: CASSLEAGWAGELFF
j_gene: TRBJ1-1; d_gene: NA; v_gene: TRBV6-6; abundance: NA; CDR3nt: TGTGCCAGCAGTTTCCAGGTGAACACTGAAGCTTTCTTT; CDR3aa: CASSFQVNTEAFF
j_gene: TRBJ2-3; d_gene: NA; v_gene: TRBV7-3; abundance: once; CDR3nt: TGTGCCAGCAGCTTAACATTCGCCGAGGGGGGCGCCACAGATACGCAGTATTTT; CDR3aa: CASSLTFAEGGATDTQYF
j_gene: TRBJ2-7; d_gene: NA; v_gene: TRBV19; abundance: NA; CDR3nt: TGTGCCAGTACCCCGGGACTTTCCCTTTCGCGTAGTGAGCAGTACTTC; CDR3aa: CASTPGLSLSRSEQYF
j_gene: TRBJ1-1; d_gene: NA; v_gene: TRBV4-3; abundance: NA; CDR3nt: TGCGCCAGCAGCCAAGAACCCTCGGGGAGGTCGAACACTGAAGCTTTCTTT; CDR3aa: CASSQEPSGRSNTEAFF
j_gene: TRBJ1-2; d_gene: TRBD1; v_gene: TRBV19; abundance: NA; CDR3nt: TGTGCCAGTACCCCACAGGGGGTGATAAACTATGGCTACACCTTC; CDR3aa: CASTPQGVINYGYTF
j_gene: TRBJ1-2; d_gene: TRBD1; v_gene: TRBV6-6; abundance: NA; CDR3nt: TGTGCCAGCAGCCAGGGGGAGAGGGGAGGCTACACCTTC; CDR3aa: CASSQGERGGYTF
j_gene: TRBJ2-1; d_gene: TRBD1; v_gene: TRBV30; abundance: once; CDR3nt: TGTGCCTGGAGTCTCGGGACAGGGATTTACAATGAGCAGTTCTTC; CDR3aa: CAWSLGTGIYNEQFF
j_gene: TRBJ2-7; d_gene: TRBD1; v_gene: TRBV4-1; abundance: NA; CDR3nt: TGCGCCAGCAGCCTATTAACAGGGGGCAGGAACGAGCAGTACTTC; CDR3aa: CASSLLTGGRNEQYF
j_gene: TRBJ2-5; d_gene: NA; v_gene: TRBV11-2; abundance: NA; CDR3nt: TGTGCCAGCAGCTTATTCCCCGGGCTTCAAGAGACCCAGTACTTC; CDR3aa: CASSLFPGLQETQYF
j_gene: TRBJ1-3; d_gene: NA; v_gene: TRBV30; abundance: once; CDR3nt: TGTGCCTGGACGGGCTCTGGAAACACCATATATTTT; CDR3aa: CAWTGSGNTIYF
j_gene: TRBJ2-1; d_gene: NA; v_gene: TRBV7-7; abundance: NA; CDR3nt: TGTGCCAGCAGCCCCGGGTCGTACAATGAGCAGTTCTTC; CDR3aa: CASSPGSYNEQFF
j_gene: TRBJ2-7; d_gene: TRBD1; v_gene: TRBV2; abundance: NA; CDR3nt: TGTGCCAGCAGTGAAGTTCTGTCTACAGGGGGACCCGAGCAGTACTTC; CDR3aa: CASSEVLSTGGPEQYF
j_gene: TRBJ1-2; d_gene: NA; v_gene: TRBV19; abundance: NA; CDR3nt: TGTGCCAGTAGTATAACAGGCTTATTCTCCTATGGCTACACCTTC; CDR3aa: CASSITGLFSYGYTF
j_gene: TRBJ2-7; d_gene: NA; v_gene: TRBV5-1; abundance: once; CDR3nt: TGCGCCAGCAGCTTGGTAGCAGCGGAGTTGAACGAGCAGTACTTC; CDR3aa: CASSLVAAELNEQYF
j_gene: TRBJ1-2; d_gene: NA; v_gene: TRBV19; abundance: NA; CDR3nt: TGTGCCAGTAGTATAAAATCAGACCAGGGAGATGGCTACACCTTC; CDR3aa: CASSIKSDQGDGYTF
j_gene: TRBJ2-7; d_gene: NA; v_gene: TRBV9; abundance: NA; CDR3nt: TGTGCCAGCAGCATAGGAGTGGGGACGACCCCCTACGAGCAGTACTTC; CDR3aa: CASSIGVGTTPYEQYF
j_gene: TRBJ1-2; d_gene: TRBD1; v_gene: TRBV7-2; abundance: NA; CDR3nt: TGTGCCAGCAGCCCGGCGGGACAGAACTATGGCTACACCTTC; CDR3aa: CASSPAGQNYGYTF
j_gene: TRBJ2-2; d_gene: TRBD2; v_gene: TRBV19; abundance: NA; CDR3nt: TGTGCCAGTAGCCTAACTAGCGGGGTTAACACCGGGGAGCTGTTTTTT; CDR3aa: CASSLTSGVNTGELFF
j_gene: TRBJ1-5; d_gene: TRBD1; v_gene: TRBV27; abundance: NA; CDR3nt: TGTGCCAGCAGTTTACCCAGGGGGCGAACTAATCAGCCCCAGCATTTT; CDR3aa: CASSLPRGRTNQPQHF
j_gene: TRBJ1-3; d_gene: NA; v_gene: TRBV10-3; abundance: NA; CDR3nt: TGTGCCATCAGTGAGTCGATGGGGCTCGTCTCTGGAAACACCATATATTTT; CDR3aa: CAISESMGLVSGNTIYF
j_gene: TRBJ1-1; d_gene: NA; v_gene: TRBV6-1; abundance: once; CDR3nt: TGTGCCAGCAGTGAGACAGACCCGAACACTGAAGCTTTCTTT; CDR3aa: CASSETDPNTEAFF
j_gene: TRBJ1-1; d_gene: TRBD1; v_gene: TRBV7-3; abundance: NA; CDR3nt: TGTGCCAGCAGCCCTAGACAGGGTTTACAAGCTTTCTTT; CDR3aa: CASSPRQGLQAFF
j_gene: TRBJ1-6; d_gene: NA; v_gene: TRBV14; abundance: NA; CDR3nt: TGTGCCAGCAGCCAAGTGACCTATTCACCCCTCCACTTT; CDR3aa: CASSQVTYSPLHF
j_gene: TRBJ2-5; d_gene: TRBD1; v_gene: TRBV19; abundance: NA; CDR3nt: TGTGCCAGTAGTATTCGACAGGGCACGGAGACCCAGTACTTC; CDR3aa: CASSIRQGTETQYF
j_gene: TRBJ2-5; d_gene: TRBD2; v_gene: TRBV19; abundance: NA; CDR3nt: TGTGCCAGTAGTATAGAGGGCCGGCGCGGGGGGGCGGAGACCCAGTACTTC; CDR3aa: CASSIEGRRGGAETQYF
j_gene: TRBJ2-6; d_gene: NA; v_gene: TRBV5-1; abundance: NA; CDR3nt: TGCGCCAGCAGTACCGACGCTATCTCTGGGGCCAACGTCCTGACTTTC; CDR3aa: CASSTDAISGANVLTF
j_gene: TRBJ2-1; d_gene: NA; v_gene: TRBV5-1; abundance: NA; CDR3nt: TGCGCCAGCAGCCCGGACCGTGGTGAGCAGTTCTTC; CDR3aa: CASSPDRGEQFF
j_gene: TRBJ1-3; d_gene: NA; v_gene: TRBV5-1; abundance: NA; CDR3nt: TGCGCCAGCAGCTTGACTGGGACCCCTGGAAACACCATATATTTT; CDR3aa: CASSLTGTPGNTIYF
j_gene: TRBJ1-6; d_gene: NA; v_gene: TRBV19; abundance: NA; CDR3nt: TGTGCCAGTAGTAAAGGTGGCGACCTTTCACCCCTCCACTTT; CDR3aa: CASSKGGDLSPLHF
j_gene: TRBJ1-2; d_gene: NA; v_gene: TRBV30; abundance: NA; CDR3nt: TGTGCCTGGACAGATCGGGCGGCCCAGGGCGGCTACACCTTC; CDR3aa: CAWTDRAAQGGYTF
j_gene: TRBJ1-1; d_gene: NA; v_gene: TRBV19; abundance: NA; CDR3nt: TGTGCCAGTAGTATGGGGTTACAGAACACTGAAGCTTTCTTT; CDR3aa: CASSMGLQNTEAFF
j_gene: TRBJ2-3; d_gene: TRBD2; v_gene: TRBV19; abundance: NA; CDR3nt: TGTGCCAGTAGTATGACTAGCGGGGGGGAGAGGACAGATACGCAGTATTTT; CDR3aa: CASSMTSGGERTDTQYF
j_gene: TRBJ1-1; d_gene: NA; v_gene: TRBV27; abundance: once; CDR3nt: TGTGCCAGCAGTCTAACCGGGTTCGCGGACACTGAAGCTTTCTTT; CDR3aa: CASSLTGFADTEAFF
j_gene: TRBJ2-3; d_gene: NA; v_gene: TRBV11-3; abundance: once; CDR3nt: TGTGCCAGCAGCCCCCGTCCGACGAGGGGCACAGATACGCAGTATTTT; CDR3aa: CASSPRPTRGTDTQYF
j_gene: TRBJ1-1; d_gene: TRBD1; v_gene: TRBV28; abundance: NA; CDR3nt: TGTGCCAGCAGTTTGGGACAGGGAAAAGAAGCTTTCTTT; CDR3aa: CASSLGQGKEAFF
j_gene: TRBJ1-1; d_gene: NA; v_gene: TRBV11-1; abundance: NA; CDR3nt: TGTGCCAGCAGCTTAGCCCCTGGATCGGAAGCTTTCTTT; CDR3aa: CASSLAPGSEAFF
j_gene: TRBJ2-7; d_gene: NA; v_gene: TRBV28; abundance: NA; CDR3nt: TGTGCCAGCAGTTTATGGGGAGAGCAGTACTTC; CDR3aa: CASSLWGEQYF
j_gene: TRBJ2-7; d_gene: NA; v_gene: TRBV28; abundance: NA; CDR3nt: TGTGCCAGCAGTCCGGAGGGGGGTCTCTACGAGCAGTACTTC; CDR3aa: CASSPEGGLYEQYF
j_gene: TRBJ1-6; d_gene: NA; v_gene: TRBV28; abundance: few; CDR3nt: TGTGCCAGCAGTTTAGGGGGTGATAATTCACCCCTCCACTTT; CDR3aa: CASSLGGDNSPLHF